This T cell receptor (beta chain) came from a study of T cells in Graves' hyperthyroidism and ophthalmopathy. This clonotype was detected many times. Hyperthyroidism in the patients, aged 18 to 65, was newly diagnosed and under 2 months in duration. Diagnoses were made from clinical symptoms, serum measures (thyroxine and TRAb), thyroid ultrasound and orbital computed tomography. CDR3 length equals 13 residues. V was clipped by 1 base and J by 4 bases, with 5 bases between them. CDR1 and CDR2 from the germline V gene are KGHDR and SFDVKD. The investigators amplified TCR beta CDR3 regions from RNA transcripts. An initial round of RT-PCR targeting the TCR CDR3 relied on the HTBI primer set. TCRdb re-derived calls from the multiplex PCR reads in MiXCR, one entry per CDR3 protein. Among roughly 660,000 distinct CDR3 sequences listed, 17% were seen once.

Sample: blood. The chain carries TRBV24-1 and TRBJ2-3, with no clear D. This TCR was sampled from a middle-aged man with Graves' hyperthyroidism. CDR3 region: CATSDFSADTQYF. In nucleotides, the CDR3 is TGTGCCACCAGTGATTTCAGCGCAGATACGCAGTATTTT.